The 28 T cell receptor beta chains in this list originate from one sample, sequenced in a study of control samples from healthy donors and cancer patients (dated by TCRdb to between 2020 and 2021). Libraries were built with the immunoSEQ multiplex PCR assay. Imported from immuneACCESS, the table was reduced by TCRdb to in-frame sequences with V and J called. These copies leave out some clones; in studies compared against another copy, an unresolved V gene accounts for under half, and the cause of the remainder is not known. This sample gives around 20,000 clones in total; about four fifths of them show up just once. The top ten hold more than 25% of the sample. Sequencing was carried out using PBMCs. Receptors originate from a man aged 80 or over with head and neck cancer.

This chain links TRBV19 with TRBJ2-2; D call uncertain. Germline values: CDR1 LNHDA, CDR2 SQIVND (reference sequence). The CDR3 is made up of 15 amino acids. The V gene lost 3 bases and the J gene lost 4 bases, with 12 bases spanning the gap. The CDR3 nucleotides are TGTGCCAGTAGTATCGCCAGTGGTTTCACCGGGGAGCTGTTTTTT. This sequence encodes CASSIASGFTGELFF.

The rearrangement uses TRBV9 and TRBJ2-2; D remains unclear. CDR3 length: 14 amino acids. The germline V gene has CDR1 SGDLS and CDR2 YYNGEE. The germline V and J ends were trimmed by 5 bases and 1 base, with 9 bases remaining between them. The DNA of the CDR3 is TGTGCCAGCAGTCCTTCGGGGAACACCGGGGAGCTGTTTTTT. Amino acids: CASSPSGNTGELFF.

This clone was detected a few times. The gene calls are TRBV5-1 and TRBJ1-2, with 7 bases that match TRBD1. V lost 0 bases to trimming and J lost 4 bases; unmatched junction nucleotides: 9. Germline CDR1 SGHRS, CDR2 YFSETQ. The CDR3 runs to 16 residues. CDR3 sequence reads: CASSLGPTGNLYGYTF. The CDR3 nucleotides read TGCGCCAGCAGCTTGGGACCGACAGGGAACCTCTATGGCTACACCTTC.

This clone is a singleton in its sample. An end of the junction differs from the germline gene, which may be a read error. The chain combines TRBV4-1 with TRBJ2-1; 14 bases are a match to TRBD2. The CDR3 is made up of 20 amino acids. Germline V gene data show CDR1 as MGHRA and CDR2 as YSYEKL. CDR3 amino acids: CARSRRGLVVGTSGGNEQFF. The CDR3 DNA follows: TGCGCCCGCAGCCGCCGAGGCTTGGTGGTGGGGACTAGCGGGGGTAATGAGCAGTTCTTC.

The CDR3 region is CASSPEGLAGRDTQYF. In nucleotides, the CDR3 is TGTGCCAGCAGCCCCGAGGGACTAGCGGGGCGGGATACGCAGTATTTT. V usage is TRBV4-2 and J usage is TRBJ2-3; 13 bases match TRBD2. The length of the CDR3 is 16 residues. The germline CDR1 and CDR2 sequences are LGHNA and YNFKEQ. V lost 4 bases and J lost 6; bases outside the gene matches: 7.

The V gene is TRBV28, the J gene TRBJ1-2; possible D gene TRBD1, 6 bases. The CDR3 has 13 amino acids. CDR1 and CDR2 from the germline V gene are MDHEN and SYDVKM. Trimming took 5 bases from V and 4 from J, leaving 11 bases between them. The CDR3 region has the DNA TGTGCCAGCAGTCTAGGGACATTCTATGGCTACACCTTC. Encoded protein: CASSLGTFYGYTF.

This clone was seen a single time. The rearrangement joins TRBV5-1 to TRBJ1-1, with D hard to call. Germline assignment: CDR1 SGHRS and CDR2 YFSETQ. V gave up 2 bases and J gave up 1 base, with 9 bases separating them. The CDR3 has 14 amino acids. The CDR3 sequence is CASSFGSGNTEAFF. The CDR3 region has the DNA TGCGCCAGCAGCTTCGGGAGCGGGAACACTGAAGCTTTCTTT.

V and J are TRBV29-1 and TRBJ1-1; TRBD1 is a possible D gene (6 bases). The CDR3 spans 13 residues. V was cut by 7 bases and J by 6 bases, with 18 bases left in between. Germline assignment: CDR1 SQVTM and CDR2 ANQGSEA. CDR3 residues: CSGQQGWGAEAFF. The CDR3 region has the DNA TGCAGCGGGCAACAGGGATGGGGGGCTGAAGCTTTCTTT.

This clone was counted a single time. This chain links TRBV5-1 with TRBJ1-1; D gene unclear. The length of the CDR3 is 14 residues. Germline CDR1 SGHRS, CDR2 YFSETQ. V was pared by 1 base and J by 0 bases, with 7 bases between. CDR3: CASSLFGMNTEAFF. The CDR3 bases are TGCGCCAGCAGCTTGTTTGGGATGAACACTGAAGCTTTCTTT.

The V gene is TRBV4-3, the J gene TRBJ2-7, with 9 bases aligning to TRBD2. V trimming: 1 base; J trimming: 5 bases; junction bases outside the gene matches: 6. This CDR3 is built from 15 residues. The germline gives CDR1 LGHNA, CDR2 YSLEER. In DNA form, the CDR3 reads TGCGCCAGCAGCCAAGGACTAGCGGAGTGGGACGAGCAGTACTTC. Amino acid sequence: CASSQGLAEWDEQYF.

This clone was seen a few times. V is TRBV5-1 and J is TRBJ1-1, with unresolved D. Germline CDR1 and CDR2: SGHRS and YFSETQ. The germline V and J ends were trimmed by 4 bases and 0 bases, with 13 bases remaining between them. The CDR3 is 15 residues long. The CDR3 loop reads CASSPLGWVNTEAFF. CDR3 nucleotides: TGCGCCAGCAGCCCCCTAGGGTGGGTGAACACTGAAGCTTTCTTT. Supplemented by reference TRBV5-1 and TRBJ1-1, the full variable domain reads KAGVTQTPRYLIKTRGQQVTLSCSPISGHRSVSWYQQTPGQGLQFLFEYFSETQRNKGNFPGRFSGRQFSNSRSEMNVSTLELGDSALYLCASSPLGWVNTEAFFGQGTRLTVV.

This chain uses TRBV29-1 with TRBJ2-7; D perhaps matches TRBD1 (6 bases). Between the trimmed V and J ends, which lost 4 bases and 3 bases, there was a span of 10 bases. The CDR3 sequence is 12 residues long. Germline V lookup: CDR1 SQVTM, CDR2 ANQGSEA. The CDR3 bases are TGCAGCGTTGGTAAGGGGGACTACGAGCAGTACTTC. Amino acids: CSVGKGDYEQYF.

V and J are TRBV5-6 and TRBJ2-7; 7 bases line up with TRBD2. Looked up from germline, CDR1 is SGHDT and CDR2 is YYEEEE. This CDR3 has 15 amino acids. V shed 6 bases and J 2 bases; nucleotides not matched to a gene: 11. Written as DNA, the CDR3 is TGTGCCAGCAAGGTCGGGGGGACTCCCACCTACGAGCAGTACTTC. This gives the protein CASKVGGTPTYEQYF.

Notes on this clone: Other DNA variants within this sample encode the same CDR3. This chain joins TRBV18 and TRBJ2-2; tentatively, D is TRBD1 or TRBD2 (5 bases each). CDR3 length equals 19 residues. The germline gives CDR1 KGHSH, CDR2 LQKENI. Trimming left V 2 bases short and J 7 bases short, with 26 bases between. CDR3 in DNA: TGTGCCAGCTCACCATCCGCTTCAGGCCAGGGACGTGAACACGGGGAGCTGTTTTTT. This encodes CASSPSASGQGREHGELFF.

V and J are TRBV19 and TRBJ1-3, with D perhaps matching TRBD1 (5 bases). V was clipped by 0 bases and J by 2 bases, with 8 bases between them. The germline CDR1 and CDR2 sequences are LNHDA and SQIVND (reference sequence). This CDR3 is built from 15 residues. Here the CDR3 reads CASSIDPGTGNTIYF. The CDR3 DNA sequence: TGTGCCAGTAGTATAGATCCAGGGACTGGAAACACCATATATTTT.

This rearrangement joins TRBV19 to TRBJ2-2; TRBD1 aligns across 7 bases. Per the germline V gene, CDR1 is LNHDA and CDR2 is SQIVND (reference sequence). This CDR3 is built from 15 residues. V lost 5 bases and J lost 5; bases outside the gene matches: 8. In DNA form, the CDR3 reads TGTGCCAGTAGTCCCCGACAGGGAAATACCGGGGAGCTGTTTTTT. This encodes CASSPRQGNTGELFF.

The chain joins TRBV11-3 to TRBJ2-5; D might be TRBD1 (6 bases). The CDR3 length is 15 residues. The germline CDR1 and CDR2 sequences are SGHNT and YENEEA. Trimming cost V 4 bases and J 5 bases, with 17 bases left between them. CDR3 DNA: TGTGCCAGCAGCTCCCAGACAGGAGGCGGGGAGACCCAGTACTTC. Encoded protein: CASSSQTGGGETQYF.

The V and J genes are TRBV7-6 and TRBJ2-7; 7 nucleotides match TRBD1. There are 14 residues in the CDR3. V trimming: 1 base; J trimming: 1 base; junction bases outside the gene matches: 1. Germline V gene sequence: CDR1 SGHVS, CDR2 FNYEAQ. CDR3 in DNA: TGTGCCAGCAGCTTAGGGGGACAGTCCTACGAGCAGTACTTC. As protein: CASSLGGQSYEQYF. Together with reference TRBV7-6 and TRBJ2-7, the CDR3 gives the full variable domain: GAGVSQSPRYKVTKRGQDVALRCDPISGHVSLYWYRQALGQGPEFLTYFNYEAQQDKSGLPNDRFSAERPEGSISTLTIQRTEQRDSAMYRCASSLGGQSYEQYFGPGTRLTVT.

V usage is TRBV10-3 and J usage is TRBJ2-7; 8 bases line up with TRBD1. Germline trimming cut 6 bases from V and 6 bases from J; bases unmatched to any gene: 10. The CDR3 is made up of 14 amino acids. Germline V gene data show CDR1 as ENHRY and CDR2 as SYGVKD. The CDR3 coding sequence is TGTGCCATCAGGGCCCCCGGGACAGGAGCCGAGCAGTACTTC. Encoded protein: CAIRAPGTGAEQYF.

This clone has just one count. The CDR3 nucleotides read TGTGCCAGCAGCCACTGCACAGGGGGCTCATGTCAGCCCCAGCATTTT. It encodes CASSHCTGGSCQPQHF. J is TRBJ1-5 and V is TRBV3-1 (or the pseudogene TRBV3-2); TRBD1 aligns across 9 bases. CDR1 and CDR2 from the germline V gene are LGHDT and YNNKEL (reference sequence). The J segment lost 6 bases and the V segment lost 3 bases, leaving 9 bases of the junction unmatched. CDR3 length equals 16 residues.

The CDR3 DNA is TGTGCCAGCAGTTCCGCCGGAAGCGGCTACACCTTC. Protein product: CASSSAGSGYTF. The genes are TRBV6-6 and TRBJ1-2; D is ambiguous. CDR3 length: 12 amino acids. Germline loops: CDR1 MNHNY, CDR2 SVGAGI (reference sequence). The V end lost 4 bases, the J end lost 8 bases, and 11 bases lay between the germline ends.

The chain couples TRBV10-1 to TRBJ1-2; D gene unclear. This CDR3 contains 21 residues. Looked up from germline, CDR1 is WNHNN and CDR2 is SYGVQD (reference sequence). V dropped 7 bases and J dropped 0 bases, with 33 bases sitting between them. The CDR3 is CASIVLTLNGLVGGTNYGYTF. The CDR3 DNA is TGCGCCAGCATCGTCCTAACTCTTAATGGGCTGGTGGGTGGCACTAACTATGGCTACACCTTC.

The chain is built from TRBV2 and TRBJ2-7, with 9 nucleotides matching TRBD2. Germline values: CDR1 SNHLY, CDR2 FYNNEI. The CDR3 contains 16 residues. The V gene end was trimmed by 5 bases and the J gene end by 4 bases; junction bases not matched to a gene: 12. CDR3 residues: CASSPTSGLAFYEQYF. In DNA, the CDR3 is TGTGCCAGCAGTCCTACTTCCGGACTAGCGTTTTACGAGCAGTACTTC.

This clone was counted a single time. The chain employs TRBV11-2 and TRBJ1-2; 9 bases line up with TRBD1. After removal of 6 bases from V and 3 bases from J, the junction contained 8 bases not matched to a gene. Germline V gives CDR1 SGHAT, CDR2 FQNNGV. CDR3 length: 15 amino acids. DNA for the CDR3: TGTGCCAGCAGAATACCGGGACAGGGAGACTATGGCTACACCTTC. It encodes CASRIPGQGDYGYTF.

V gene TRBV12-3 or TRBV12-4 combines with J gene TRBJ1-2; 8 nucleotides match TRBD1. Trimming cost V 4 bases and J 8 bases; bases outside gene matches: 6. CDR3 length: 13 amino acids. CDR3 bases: TGTGCCAGCAGTTACAGGACAGGGAGCGGCTACACCTTC. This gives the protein CASSYRTGSGYTF.

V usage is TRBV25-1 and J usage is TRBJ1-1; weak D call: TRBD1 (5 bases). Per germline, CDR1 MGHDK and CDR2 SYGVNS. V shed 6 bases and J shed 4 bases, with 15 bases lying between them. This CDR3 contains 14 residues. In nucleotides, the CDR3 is TGTGCCAGCAGGGCGGGAGGCGGGGGCACTGAAGCTTTCTTT. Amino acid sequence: CASRAGGGGTEAFF.

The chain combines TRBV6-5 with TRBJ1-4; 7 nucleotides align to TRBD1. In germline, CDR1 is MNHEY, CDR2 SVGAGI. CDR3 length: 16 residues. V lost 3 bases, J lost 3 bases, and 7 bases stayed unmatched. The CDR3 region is CASSYDRQGPNEKLFF. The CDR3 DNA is TGTGCCAGCAGTTATGATCGACAGGGACCTAATGAAAAACTGTTTTTT.

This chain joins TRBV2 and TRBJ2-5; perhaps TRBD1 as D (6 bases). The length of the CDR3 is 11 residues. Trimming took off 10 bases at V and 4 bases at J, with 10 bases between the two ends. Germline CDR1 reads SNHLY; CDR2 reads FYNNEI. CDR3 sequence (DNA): TGTGCCACCCGCAGGGGAGAGACCCAGTACTTC. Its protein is CATRRGETQYF.